This T cell receptor beta chain was retrieved from a study of cytomegalovirus exposure and HLA in healthy donors (dated 2017 in TCRdb). For context, the study as a whole: In an earlier analysis of roughly 590 of the donors, around 300 Gb of sequence data and approximately 100 million unique TCR beta sequences from roughly 180 million T cells were reported. Roughly 300 gigabases of sequencing data and around 90 million unique TCR sequences made up an early release that covered approximately 700 HLA-typed donors. The genetic ancestry cluster associated with self-reported Caucasian donors included about four fifths of the roughly 360 genotyped donors. The study aimed to test whether signatures of past pathogen exposure could be identified by cataloging public T cell receptors. The study profiled the T cell repertoires of hundreds of subjects by immunosequencing and related them to cytomegalovirus serostatus. A separate validation cohort of more than 100 different subjects was used in addition to the roughly 670-subject first cohort. To predict cytomegalovirus infection status, the study brought together high-throughput TCR immunosequencing, statistical association of individual TCRs with disease status, and machine learning. A later analysis re-examined previously published TCR beta repertoires from 500 to 700 donors and added high-resolution HLA genotyping to investigate patterns of TCR occurrence. Rather than using new phenotypic data, the later analysis identified candidate immune exposures from TCR beta sequences and from how often those sequences occurred across donors. An earlier analysis of around 580 of the donors used high-throughput TCR beta sequencing to judge whether each TCR beta V gene segment behaved as functional or pseudogenic. Donor age, sex, ethnicity and CMV serostatus were collected together with the repertoire data. Genome-wide SNP genotypes for about 60% of the roughly 670 donors were used in a later genetic analysis, which treated that subset as a discovery cohort. Every repertoire in the discovery cohort had been generated on one and the same sequencing platform. Class I and class II HLA loci were covered by the typing at four-digit resolution. The number of typed donors differed by locus: about 620-630 for A, B, C, DRB1 and DQB1; approximately 540 for DQA1; around 580 for DPA1; and about 470 for DPB1. A handful of DR-DQ haplotypes were handled as single units for association and clustering because linkage in the cohort was strong. Among 300 to 500 genotyped donors of the cohort, an average of around 250,000 unique TCR beta nucleotide sequences was sequenced per donor, of which 15% to 20% were non-productive. What the authors observed across the whole study: The classifier was reported to diagnose cytomegalovirus status with high specificity and sensitivity in both the original and validation cohorts. According to a later analysis, TCR association rates differed among HLA loci, with DRB1 alleles showing the most associated TCRs and HLA-C alleles showing the fewest. A later genetic analysis associated a missense DCLRE1C variant with V-gene and J-gene trimming of TCR beta chains, and an independent cohort replicated the association. Because counts were too low, more than 15 rarely observed V segments, including chromosome 9 orphons, were excluded from the earlier analysis of 587 of the donors. In vitro tests confirmed that a few of the cytomegalovirus-associated TCR beta chains recognize cytomegalovirus antigens. Assigning TCR associations to individual alleles was difficult when HLA alleles, especially DR and DQ, strongly co-occurred. CMV serostatus was the only immune exposure information available for the cohort. This cohort had only TCR beta chains sequenced, and the lack of alpha or paired-chain data limited which features could be detected. According to the authors, the approach could potentially be generalized to other disease states and immunological phenotypes. In an earlier analysis of approximately 590 of the donors, most TCR beta V segments appeared in productive rearrangements about 87% or about 30% of the time, broadly matching IMGT annotations. Because some donors lacked HLA typing at each locus, the association tests relied only on the typed subset. In the study, 150 to 200 TCR beta chains were listed as associated with cytomegalovirus. In a later analysis, some 18,000 TCR beta sequences were associated with specific HLA alleles at a false discovery rate of 0.05. A later genetic analysis reported fewer N-insertions in productive TCRs among donors in an Asian-associated ancestry cluster than the roughly 700-donor mean. A further reported finding was that TCR beta sequences accurately predicted the HLA-A and HLA-B alleles for most subjects in the first cohort. Correlated functional status among segregating V segments might reflect linkage disequilibrium, but an unknown experimental factor could not be ruled out. A later analysis found that HLA-associated TCR beta chains were more clonally expanded and had lower generation probabilities than equally common non-associated chains. A group of highly shared sequence variants was considered likely to be a technical artifact of the sequencing pipeline. While some public TCRs were present in many individuals, most TCR sequences turned up only very rarely across donors. The presence/absence analyses assumed that sequencing depth was roughly uniform across donors, and that assumption may not be true. According to a later analysis, most CMV-associated TCR beta chains appeared to be HLA-restricted, and the HLA associations seemed to be driven largely by CMV exposure. According to a later analysis, parvovirus B19, influenza, CMV and Epstein-Barr virus appeared linked to several top co-occurrence clusters.

As for this clone: The antigen it recognizes is unknown. Per-base quality was not reported, and no clone a single base away is much larger than it.

The cohort consisted of approximately 690 healthy bone marrow donors. At the time of sampling, every cohort member was nominally healthy, though immune exposures that went unrecorded were likely present. The donor was CMV seropositive and belonged to the group of 250 to 300 seropositive cohort members. A peripheral blood sample was provided by each donor, and peripheral blood mononuclear cells were used for TCR beta sequencing. Genomic DNA extraction from the blood cell samples was performed with the Qiagen DNeasy Blood Extraction Kit. Library creation used the immunoSEQ multiplex PCR assay. A mixture of 60 forward primers for TCR Vbeta segments and 13 reverse primers for TCR Jbeta segments was used in the multiplex PCR. A multiplex PCR assay on genomic DNA amplified the CDR3 region of rearranged TCR beta genes. The amplified TCR beta libraries were sequenced on the Illumina HiSeq System as 87-base-pair reads. Per the original workflow: A later analysis tallied approximately 87 million unique TCR beta chains across the 640 or so repertoires, and some 12 million of those chains were shared by two or more donors. Raw reads were error-corrected and collapsed into unique sequences with a nearest-neighbor algorithm that merged closely related sequences to remove PCR and sequencing errors. Alignment of CDR3 sequences to IMGT reference sequences was used to assign V, D and J gene segments. For a sequence to be retained, at least a six-nucleotide match to both a V gene segment and a J gene segment was required. Rearrangements were classified as productive when the CDR3 lacked stop codons and remained in frame with V and J, and all other rearrangements were classified as non-productive. CDR3 was defined according to IMGT convention as the region running from the second conserved V-encoded cysteine to the conserved J-encoded phenylalanine. The earlier analysis of about 560 of the donors excluded any sequence lacking an unambiguous match to a single V gene segment. An earlier analysis of some 610 of the donors called V segments functional above 56.7% productive rearrangements and segregating when the between-donor standard deviation exceeded 5%. A statistical classification framework was built for diagnosing cytomegalovirus status from the catalog of TCR beta chain sequences. V and J gene assignment, in a later analysis, came from comparing TCR nucleotide sequences with IMGT/GENE-DB human TR gene sequences. A later analysis assigned CDR3 sequences and most-parsimonious VDJ recombination scenarios with the TCRdist pipeline. In a later analysis, each TCR beta chain was defined by its CDR3 amino acid sequence together with its V-gene family, and reads lacking a unique V-gene family were excluded. A later analysis removed nearly 600 highly shared, low-generation-probability nucleotide sequences to deal with suspected cross-contamination and a sequencing artifact. For each public chain, a later analysis derived a clonal expansion index from normalized ranks of inferred template counts within each repertoire. In a later analysis, generation probabilities were computed using a VDJ recombination model fitted to out-of-frame rearrangements, and the results were checked against IGoR. In a later analysis, hypergeometric tests were used to score TCR-TCR, TCR-HLA and TCR-CMV co-occurrence, with a repertoire-size bias correction applied to TCR pairs. To estimate false discovery rates, a later analysis permuted the HLA or CMV assignments 20 times. A later analysis grouped co-occurring TCRs with DBSCAN, adding TCRdist sequence similarity when clustering within HLA-allele-positive subsets. Repertoires with fewer than 30,000 or more than 120,000 public chains, plus five repertoires with anomalous nucleotide sharing, were excluded from co-occurrence clustering. TCRdb's version of the immuneACCESS table is confined to in-frame rearrangements and falls short of the full clone set. An unresolved V gene accounts for under half of the shortfall where checked; the remainder is of unknown origin. The V and J calls and the clone size are those of that table, but D and trimming were determined from the DNA. The sample table lists about 180,000 clones, 70% to 85% of them with a count of one. The biggest ten clones account for around 1.2% of the sample.

The specimen sequenced was PBMCs. This TCR was recovered from a girl aged 2 to 10 in good health and CMV-seropositive.

The nucleotide sequence is TGCGCCAGCAGCGGGGAAGGGGCGGACGAGCAGTACTTC. This is translated as CASSGEGADEQYF. This receptor chain uses TRBV5-1 and TRBJ2-7; the D region possibly corresponds to TRBD1 (5 bases align). The germline V gene yields SGHRS for CDR1 and YFSETQ for CDR2. The CDR3 measures 13 amino acids from cysteine to phenylalanine. The entry retains the CDR3 DNA only, 39 bases that are in frame from base 1. The junction carries 13 bases between V and J, which are trimmed by 4 bases and 5 bases respectively.